The rows below give T cell receptor beta chains drawn from one sample of a study of beta chain features in type 1 diabetes. Profiled with immunoSEQ multiplex PCR; TCRdb holds only in-frame clones, not every one. The data contain 150,000 to 180,000 clones, 9% to 12% of them singletons. Material: central memory CD4+ T cells from blood. These receptors came from a man aged 25 to 40 with type 1 diabetes. Both conserved end residues are part of each CDR3. Each record gives: clone size, J gene, V gene, D gene, CDR3 protein, CDR3 DNA. A D gene is named only where the DNA matches it firmly. Size values are once, few and many counts, or a class for expanded clones, and some rows have none.

>few|TRBJ2-3|TRBV19|TRBD1
CASMEDRGTDTQYF
TGTGCCAGTATGGAGGACAGGGGCACAGATACGCAGTATTTT
>NA|TRBJ2-3|TRBV5-1|TRBD2
CASRGTTGGSGSTDTQYF
TGCGCCAGCAGAGGCACTACCGGCGGGAGCGGTAGCACAGATACGCAGTATTTT
>few|TRBJ2-7|TRBV5-1|TRBD1
CASSLLPGQVGEQYF
TGCGCCAGCAGTCTCCTTCCGGGACAGGTGGGCGAGCAGTACTTC
>few|TRBJ2-1|TRBV19|NA
CAAKRLPSYNEQFF
TGTGCAGCGAAGAGGCTACCCTCCTACAATGAGCAGTTCTTC
>NA|TRBJ2-1|TRBV7-3|TRBD2
CASSLGAGGSHNEQFF
TGTGCCAGCAGCTTGGGAGCGGGAGGGTCCCACAATGAGCAGTTCTTC
>NA|TRBJ2-1|TRBV7-3|TRBD2
CASSLSGNGNEQFF
TGTGCCAGCAGCTTGAGCGGGAACGGAAATGAGCAGTTCTTC
>NA|TRBJ2-5|TRBV5-6|TRBD1
CASSLGGTGGFETQYF
TGTGCCAGCAGCTTGGGCGGGACAGGGGGTTTCGAGACCCAGTACTTC
>few|TRBJ2-3|TRBV5-1|NA
CASSPWSSDRPDTQYF
TGCGCCAGCAGCCCCTGGTCTAGCGATCGACCAGATACGCAGTATTTT
>NA|TRBJ1-2|TRBV20-1|NA
CRADSYYGYTF
TGCCGAGCGGACAGTTACTATGGCTACACCTTC
>few|TRBJ1-2|TRBV7-2|TRBD1
CASSPGQGGKYTF
TGTGCCAGCAGCCCGGGACAGGGAGGGAAGTACACCTTC
>NA|TRBJ2-3|TRBV5-1|TRBD1
CASSLLGTGVTDTQYF
TGCGCCAGCAGCTTGCTCGGGACAGGGGTAACAGATACGCAGTATTTT
>NA|TRBJ1-1|TRBV5-1|NA
CASKGKGDTEAFF
TGCGCCAGTAAAGGAAAGGGGGACACTGAAGCTTTCTTT
>NA|TRBJ2-2|TRBV28|NA
CASSGTGTGELFF
TGTGCCAGCAGCGGCACAGGAACCGGGGAGCTGTTTTTT
>NA|TRBJ2-1|TRBV9|NA
CASSVELGGREQFF
TGTGCCAGCAGCGTAGAACTCGGGGGACGTGAGCAGTTCTTC
>few|TRBJ2-7|TRBV7-2|TRBD2
CASSTTSVSEQYF
TGTGCCAGCAGCACCACTAGCGTCTCCGAGCAGTACTTC
>NA|TRBJ2-7|TRBV7-2|NA
CASSPRTASYEQYF
TGTGCCAGCAGCCCACGGACAGCCTCCTACGAGCAGTACTTC
>NA|TRBJ1-5|TRBV18|NA
CASSLGARSNQPQHF
TGTGCCAGCTCACTGGGGGCCAGGAGCAATCAGCCCCAGCATTTT
>NA|TRBJ1-4|TRBV5-1|NA
CASSYTGTKSEKLFF
TGCGCCAGCAGCTATACCGGGACAAAGAGTGAAAAACTGTTTTTT
>NA|TRBJ2-7|TRBV2|NA
CASSERLGGPYEQYF
TGTGCCAGCAGTGAGAGGTTAGGGGGACCCTACGAGCAGTACTTC
>few|TRBJ1-1|TRBV30|NA
CAWSVRGSIAFF
TGTGCCTGGAGTGTAAGGGGGTCTATAGCTTTCTTT
>few|TRBJ2-7|TRBV18|TRBD2
CASSPGTSGSYEQYF
TGTGCCAGCTCACCAGGGACTAGCGGCTCCTACGAGCAGTACTTC
>NA|TRBJ2-4|TRBV27|TRBD1
CASSPQTGRYIQYF
TGTGCCAGCAGTCCCCAGACAGGGAGATACATTCAGTACTTC
>few|TRBJ2-3|TRBV4-3|NA
CASSQDIGEYADTQYF
TGCGCCAGCAGCCAAGATATTGGAGAATATGCAGATACGCAGTATTTT
>few|TRBJ2-5|TRBV11-2|TRBD1
CASSLRTGSETQYF
TGTGCCAGCAGCTTAAGGACAGGGTCCGAGACCCAGTACTTC
>NA|TRBJ2-7|TRBV29-1|TRBD1
CSVEDQGAGYEQYF
TGCAGCGTTGAGGATCAGGGGGCTGGGTACGAGCAGTACTTC
>few|TRBJ1-1|TRBV6-6|TRBD1
CASYRGHTEAFF
TGTGCCAGTTACAGGGGCCATACTGAAGCTTTCTTT
>many|TRBJ2-7|TRBV7-9|TRBD2
CASSLALAGDEQYF
TGTGCCAGCAGCTTAGCCCTAGCGGGCGACGAGCAGTACTTC
>few|TRBJ1-1|TRBV30|NA
CAWTSPRNTEAFF
TGTGCCTGGACCAGTCCCCGCAACACTGAAGCTTTCTTT
>few|TRBJ2-5|TRBV21-1|NA
CASSKGDRAETQYF
TGTGCCAGCAGCAAGGGAGACAGGGCAGAGACCCAGTACTTC
>NA|TRBJ2-7|TRBV4-3|NA
CASSQDVSGSPYF
TGCGCCAGCAGCCAAGACGTCTCTGGGAGCCCGTACTTC
>few|TRBJ2-3|TRBV29-1|NA
CSADSGGGTDTQYF
TGCAGCGCTGACAGCGGAGGAGGGACAGATACGCAGTATTTT
>few|TRBJ1-1|TRBV5-4|TRBD1
CASSRGQEIHTEAFF
TGTGCCAGCAGCAGGGGACAGGAGATACACACTGAAGCTTTCTTT